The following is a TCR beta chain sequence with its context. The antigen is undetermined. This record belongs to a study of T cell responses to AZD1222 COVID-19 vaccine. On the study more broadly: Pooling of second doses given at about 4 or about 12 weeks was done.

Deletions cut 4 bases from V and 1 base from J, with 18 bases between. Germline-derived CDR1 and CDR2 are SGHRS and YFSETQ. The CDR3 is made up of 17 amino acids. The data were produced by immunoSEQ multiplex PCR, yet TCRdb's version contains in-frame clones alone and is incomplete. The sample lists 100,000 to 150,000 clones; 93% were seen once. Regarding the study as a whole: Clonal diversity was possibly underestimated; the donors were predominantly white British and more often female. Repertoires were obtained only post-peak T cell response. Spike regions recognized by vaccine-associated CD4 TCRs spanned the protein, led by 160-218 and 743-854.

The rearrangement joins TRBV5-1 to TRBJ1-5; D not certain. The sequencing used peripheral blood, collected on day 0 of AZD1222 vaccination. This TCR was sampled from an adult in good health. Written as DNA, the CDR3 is TGCGCCAGCAGCCCGACCCCGTCTGGCGGCAGCAATCAGCCCCAGCATTTT. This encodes CASSPTPSGGSNQPQHF. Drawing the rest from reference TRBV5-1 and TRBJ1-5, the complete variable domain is KAGVTQTPRYLIKTRGQQVTLSCSPISGHRSVSWYQQTPGQGLQFLFEYFSETQRNKGNFPGRFSGRQFSNSRSEMNVSTLELGDSALYLCASSPTPSGGSNQPQHFGDGTRLSIL.